This TCR beta chain was retrieved from a study of metastatic and nonmetastatic thyroid tumors. TCRdb re-analyzed the PCR reads through MiXCR. The table records around 25,000 clones, just under 15% of them present only once. This clone showed up many times. There were no patients who had received any treatment before thyroid surgery. V lost 0 bases and J 3 bases, leaving 24 bases between the germline ends. The CDR3 length is 19 residues. Germline V gives CDR1 SGHDN, CDR2 FVKESK. This TCR came from a female donor with papillary thyroid cancer or a benign thyroid nodule (not recorded which). Some clones in this sample may be carry-over from other donors' samples. Sequencing input: blood. This sequence joins TRBV14 and TRBJ2-7; the D gene could be TRBD1 or TRBD2 (5 bases each). The chain's CDR3 is CASSQEGFGVGVPNYEQYF. The CDR3 nucleotides are TGTGCCAGCAGCCAAGAAGGGTTCGGGGTAGGGGTTCCAAACTACGAGCAGTACTTC.